This TCR beta chain was recovered during a study of radiation and T cells in renal cell carcinoma. Method: immunoSEQ multiplex PCR; TCRdb's copy keeps in-frame clones and lacks some. The repertoire holds roughly 75,000 clones, with 82% as singletons. Trimming cost V 0 bases and J 2 bases, with 6 bases left between them. Germline assignment: CDR1 SGHDT and CDR2 YYEEEE. The CDR3 is 14 amino acids. Indicated time point: blood 2 weeks post-SBRT. Treatment reported: 15 Gy SBRT to primary tumor, nephrectomy 4 weeks later. The sequence derives from a man in his 60s with renal cell carcinoma. The sample consisted of blood, taken from a patient whose treatment included radiotherapy and nephrectomy. The rearrangement joins TRBV5-6 to TRBJ1-3; D remains unclear. The CDR3 is CASSLAGAGNTIYF. DNA for the CDR3: TGTGCCAGCAGCTTGGCCGGGGCTGGAAACACCATATATTTT.